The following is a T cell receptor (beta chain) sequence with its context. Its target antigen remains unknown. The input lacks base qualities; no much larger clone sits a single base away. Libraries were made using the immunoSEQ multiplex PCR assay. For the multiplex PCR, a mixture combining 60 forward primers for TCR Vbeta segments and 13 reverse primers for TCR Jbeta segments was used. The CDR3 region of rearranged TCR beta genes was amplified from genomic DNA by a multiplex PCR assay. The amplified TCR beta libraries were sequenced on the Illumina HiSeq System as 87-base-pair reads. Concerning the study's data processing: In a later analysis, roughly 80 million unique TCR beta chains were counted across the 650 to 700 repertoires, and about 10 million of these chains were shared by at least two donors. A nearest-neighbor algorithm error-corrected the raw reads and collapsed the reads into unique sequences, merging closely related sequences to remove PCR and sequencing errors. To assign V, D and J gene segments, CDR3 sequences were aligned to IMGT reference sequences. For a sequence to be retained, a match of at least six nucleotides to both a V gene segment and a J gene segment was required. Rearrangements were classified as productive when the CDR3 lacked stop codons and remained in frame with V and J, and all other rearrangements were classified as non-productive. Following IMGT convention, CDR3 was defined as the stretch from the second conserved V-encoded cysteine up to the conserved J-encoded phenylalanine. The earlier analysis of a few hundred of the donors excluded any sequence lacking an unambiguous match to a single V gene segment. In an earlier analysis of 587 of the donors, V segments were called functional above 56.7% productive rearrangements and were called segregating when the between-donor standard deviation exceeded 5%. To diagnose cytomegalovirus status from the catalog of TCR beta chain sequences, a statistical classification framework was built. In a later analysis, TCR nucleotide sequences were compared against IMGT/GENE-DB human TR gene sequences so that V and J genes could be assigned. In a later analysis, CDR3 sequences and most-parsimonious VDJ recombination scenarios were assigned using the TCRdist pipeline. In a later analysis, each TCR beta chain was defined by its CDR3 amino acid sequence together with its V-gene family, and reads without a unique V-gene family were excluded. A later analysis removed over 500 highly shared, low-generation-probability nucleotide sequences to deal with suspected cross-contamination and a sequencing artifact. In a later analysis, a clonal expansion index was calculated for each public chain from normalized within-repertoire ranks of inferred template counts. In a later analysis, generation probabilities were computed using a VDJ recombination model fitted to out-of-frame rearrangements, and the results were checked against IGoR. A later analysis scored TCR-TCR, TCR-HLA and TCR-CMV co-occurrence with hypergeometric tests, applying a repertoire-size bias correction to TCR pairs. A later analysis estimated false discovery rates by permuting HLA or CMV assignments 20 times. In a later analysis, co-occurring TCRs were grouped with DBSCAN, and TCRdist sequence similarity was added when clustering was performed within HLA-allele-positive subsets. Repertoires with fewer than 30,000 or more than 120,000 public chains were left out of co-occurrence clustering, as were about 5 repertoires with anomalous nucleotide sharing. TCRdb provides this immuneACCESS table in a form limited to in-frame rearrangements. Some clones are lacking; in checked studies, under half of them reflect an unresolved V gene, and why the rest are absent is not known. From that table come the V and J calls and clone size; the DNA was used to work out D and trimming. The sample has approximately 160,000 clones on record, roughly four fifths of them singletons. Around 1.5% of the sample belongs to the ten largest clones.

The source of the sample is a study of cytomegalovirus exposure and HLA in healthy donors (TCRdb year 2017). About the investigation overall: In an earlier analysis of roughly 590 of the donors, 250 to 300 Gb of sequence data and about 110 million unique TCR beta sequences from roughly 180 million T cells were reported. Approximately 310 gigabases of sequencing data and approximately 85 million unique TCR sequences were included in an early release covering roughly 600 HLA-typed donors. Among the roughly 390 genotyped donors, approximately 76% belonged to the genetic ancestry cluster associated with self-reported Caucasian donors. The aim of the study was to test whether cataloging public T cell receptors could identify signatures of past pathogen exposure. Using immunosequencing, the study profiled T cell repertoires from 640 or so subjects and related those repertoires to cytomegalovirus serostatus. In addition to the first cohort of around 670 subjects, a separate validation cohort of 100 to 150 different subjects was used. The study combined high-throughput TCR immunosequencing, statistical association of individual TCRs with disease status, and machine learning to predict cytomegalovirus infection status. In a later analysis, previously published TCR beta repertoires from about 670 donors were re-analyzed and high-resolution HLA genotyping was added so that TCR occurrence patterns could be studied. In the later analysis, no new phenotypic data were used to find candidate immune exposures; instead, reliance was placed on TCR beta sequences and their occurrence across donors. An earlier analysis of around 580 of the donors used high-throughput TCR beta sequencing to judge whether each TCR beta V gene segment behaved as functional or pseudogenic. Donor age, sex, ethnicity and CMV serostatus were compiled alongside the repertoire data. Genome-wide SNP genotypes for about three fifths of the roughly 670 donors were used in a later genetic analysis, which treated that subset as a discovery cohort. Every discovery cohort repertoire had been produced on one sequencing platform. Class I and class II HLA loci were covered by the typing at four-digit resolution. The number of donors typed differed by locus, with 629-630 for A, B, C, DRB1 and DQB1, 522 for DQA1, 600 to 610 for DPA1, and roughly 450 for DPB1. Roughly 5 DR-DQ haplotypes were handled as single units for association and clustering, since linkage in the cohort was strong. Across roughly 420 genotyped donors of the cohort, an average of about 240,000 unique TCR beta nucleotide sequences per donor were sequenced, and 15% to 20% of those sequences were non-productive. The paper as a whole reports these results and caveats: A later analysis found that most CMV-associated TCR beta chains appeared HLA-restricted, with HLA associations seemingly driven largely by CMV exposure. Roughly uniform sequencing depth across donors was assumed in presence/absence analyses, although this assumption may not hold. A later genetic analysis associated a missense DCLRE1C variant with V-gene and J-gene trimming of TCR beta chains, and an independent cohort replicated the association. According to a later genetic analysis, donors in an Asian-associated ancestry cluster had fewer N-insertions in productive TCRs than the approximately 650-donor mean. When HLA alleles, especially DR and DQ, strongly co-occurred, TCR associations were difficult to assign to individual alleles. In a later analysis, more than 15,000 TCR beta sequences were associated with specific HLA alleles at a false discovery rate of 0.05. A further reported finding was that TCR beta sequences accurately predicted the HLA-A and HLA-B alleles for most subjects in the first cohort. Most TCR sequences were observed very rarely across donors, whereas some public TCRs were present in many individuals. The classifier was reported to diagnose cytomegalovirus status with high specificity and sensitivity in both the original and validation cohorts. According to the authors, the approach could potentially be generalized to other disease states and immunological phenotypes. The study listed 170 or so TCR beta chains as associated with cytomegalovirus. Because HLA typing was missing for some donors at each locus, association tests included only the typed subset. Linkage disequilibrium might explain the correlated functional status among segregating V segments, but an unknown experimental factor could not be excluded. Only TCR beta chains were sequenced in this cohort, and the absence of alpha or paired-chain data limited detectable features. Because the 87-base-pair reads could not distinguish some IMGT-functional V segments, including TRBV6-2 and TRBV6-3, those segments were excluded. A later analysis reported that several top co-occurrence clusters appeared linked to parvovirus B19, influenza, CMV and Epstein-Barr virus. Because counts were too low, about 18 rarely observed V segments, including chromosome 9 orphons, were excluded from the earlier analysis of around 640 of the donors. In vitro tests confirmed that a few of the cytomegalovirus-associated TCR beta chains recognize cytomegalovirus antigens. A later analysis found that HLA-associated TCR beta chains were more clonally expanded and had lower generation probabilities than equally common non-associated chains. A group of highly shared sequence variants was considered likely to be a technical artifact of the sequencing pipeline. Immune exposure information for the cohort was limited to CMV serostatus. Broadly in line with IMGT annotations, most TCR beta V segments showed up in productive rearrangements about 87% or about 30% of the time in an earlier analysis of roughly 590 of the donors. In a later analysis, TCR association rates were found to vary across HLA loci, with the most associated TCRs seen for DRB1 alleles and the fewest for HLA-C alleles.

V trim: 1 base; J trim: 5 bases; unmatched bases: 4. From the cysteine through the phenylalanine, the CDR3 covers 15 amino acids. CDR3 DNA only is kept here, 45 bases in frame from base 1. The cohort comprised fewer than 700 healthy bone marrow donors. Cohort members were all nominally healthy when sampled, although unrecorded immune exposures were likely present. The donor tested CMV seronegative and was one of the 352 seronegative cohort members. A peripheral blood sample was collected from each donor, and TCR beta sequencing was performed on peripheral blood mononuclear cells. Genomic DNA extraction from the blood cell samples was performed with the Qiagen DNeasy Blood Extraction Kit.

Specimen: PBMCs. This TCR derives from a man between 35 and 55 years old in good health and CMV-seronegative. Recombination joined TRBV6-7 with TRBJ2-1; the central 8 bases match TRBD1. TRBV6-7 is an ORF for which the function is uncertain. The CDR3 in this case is CASSYWTGKDNEQFF. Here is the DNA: TGTGCCAGCAGTTACTGGACAGGGAAGGACAATGAGCAGTTCTTC.